This passage covers 28 T cell receptor beta chains from one sample sequenced in a study of T-cell reconstitution after alpha-beta-depleted transplantation in children. During its preparation, the TCRbeta library received unique molecular identifiers. TCRdb passed the PCR reads through MiXCR, listing each CDR3 protein once. The sample shows about 500,000 distinct CDR3 sequences, over 25% of them seen only once. This specimen consisted of PBMCs from the stem cell graft donor, obtained from the stem cell graft. The receptors shown here come from a human donor who donated a stem cell graft to a child with aplastic anemia.

The chain's CDR3 is CASSPLTDIWALNTEAFF. CDR3 in DNA: TGTGCCAGCAGCCCACTGACAGACATCTGGGCTCTGAACACTGAAGCTTTCTTT. The J gene is TRBJ1-1, the V gene TRBV11-2; D is perhaps TRBD1 (5 bases). The CDR3 runs to 18 residues. Germline V gene lookup returns CDR1 SGHAT and CDR2 FQNNGV. V lost 5 bases, J lost 0 bases, and 22 bases lay in between.

This clonotype came up a few times. The chain combines TRBV5-5 with TRBJ2-7, with D possibly matching TRBD2 (5 bases). The ends were cut back, 4 bases at V and 4 bases at J, with 12 bases in the middle. Germline lookup yields CDR1 SGHKS and CDR2 YYEKEE (reference sequence). The CDR3 length is 13 residues. The CDR3 loop is CASSRGLGYEQYF. CDR3 nucleotides: TGTGCCAGCAGCCGCGGGTTGGGATACGAGCAGTACTTC.

This clonotype showed up just a few times. J is TRBJ1-5 and V is TRBV25-1, with TRBD1 identical over 7 bases. Germline assignment: CDR1 MGHDK and CDR2 SYGVNS. The CDR3 totals 15 residues. Germline trimming cut 3 bases from V and 2 bases from J; bases unmatched to any gene: 4. The CDR3: CASSEEGAGNQPQHF. As DNA, the CDR3 is TGTGCCAGCAGTGAGGAGGGGGCGGGCAATCAGCCCCAGCATTTT.

J is TRBJ2-7 and V is TRBV20-1, with 13 bases lining up with TRBD2. CDR1 is DFQATT and CDR2 is SNEGSKA in the germline V gene (reference sequence). The CDR3 totals 14 residues. Trimming at V came to 4 bases and at J to 6 bases, leaving 6 bases not matched to a gene. This CDR3 reads CSAKTSGRSAEQYF. DNA for the CDR3: TGCAGTGCTAAGACTAGCGGGAGGTCGGCCGAGCAGTACTTC.

This clonotype was seen a few times. The gene calls are TRBV20-1 and TRBJ1-5; D gene ambiguous. The CDR3 has 12 residues. V was clipped by 7 bases and J by 2 bases, with 9 bases between them. Germline V CDR1 and CDR2: DFQATT, SNEGSKA (reference sequence). CDR3 sequence (DNA): TGCAGTGTCGAAGGTGGCAATCAGCCCCAGCATTTT. As protein: CSVEGGNQPQHF.

The chain couples TRBV7-2 to TRBJ2-4; no clear D. There are 11 residues in the CDR3. CDR1 and CDR2 (germline): SGHTA, FQGNSA. Trimming removed 4 bases at V and 6 bases at J, with 4 bases between. CDR3: CASSSANIQYF. DNA of the CDR3: TGTGCCAGCAGCTCTGCAAACATTCAGTACTTC.

The J gene is TRBJ2-3, the V gene TRBV29-1, with TRBD2 matching 10 bases. V shed 4 bases and J 0 bases; nucleotides not matched to a gene: 16. Germline V lookup: CDR1 SQVTM, CDR2 ANQGSEA. There are 19 residues in the CDR3. CDR3 DNA: TGCAGCGTTGGGGGGCTGACACCCAGGACTAGCGGTAGCACAGATACGCAGTATTTT. Translation gives CSVGGLTPRTSGSTDTQYF.

This clonotype was counted at least ten times. The rearrangement joins TRBV20-1 to TRBJ2-3; 7 bases line up with TRBD2. CDR3 length equals 15 residues. The germline V gene has CDR1 DFQATT and CDR2 SNEGSKA (reference sequence). The trim removed 2 bases at V and 0 bases at J, leaving 5 bases unmatched. The CDR3 DNA sequence: TGCAGTGCTAGATGGGCGGGAGCTAGCACAGATACGCAGTATTTT. This encodes CSARWAGASTDTQYF.

This clonotype turned up a few times. The chain recombines TRBV29-1 with TRBJ2-1; 10 nucleotides agree with TRBD2. Per the germline V gene, CDR1 is SQVTM and CDR2 is ANQGSEA. CDR3 length equals 15 residues. With 4 bases clipped from V and 5 bases from J, the junction kept 8 bases outside the gene matches. The CDR3 loop is CSVGLASGSNNEQFF. The CDR3 nucleotides are TGCAGCGTTGGTCTGGCTAGCGGGAGTAACAATGAGCAGTTCTTC.

The rearrangement joins TRBV6-2 or TRBV6-3 to TRBJ2-3; possible D gene TRBD2, 6 bases. V was trimmed by 7 bases and J by 2 bases, leaving 13 bases between them. There are 14 residues in the CDR3. Germline CDR1 reads MNHEY; CDR2 reads SVGEGT. This chain's CDR3 is CASTASDATDTQYF. The CDR3 bases are TGTGCCAGCACCGCTAGCGATGCCACAGATACGCAGTATTTT.

The gene calls are TRBV14 and TRBJ2-2; TRBD2 aligns across 8 bases. The J segment lost 6 bases and the V segment lost 2 bases, leaving 11 bases of the junction unmatched. Germline CDR1 reads SGHDN; CDR2 reads FVKESK. The CDR3 extends over 17 amino acids. The CDR3 here is CASSQYSGSGGAGELFF. The CDR3 DNA reads TGTGCCAGCAGCCAATACAGCGGGAGTGGCGGGGCCGGGGAGCTGTTTTTT.

This clonotype turned up a few times. The chain is built from TRBV6-5 and TRBJ2-1; perhaps D is TRBD1 or TRBD2 (5 bases each). Germline CDR1 and CDR2: MNHEY and SVGAGI. The CDR3 has 15 residues. Trimming cost V 0 bases and J 4 bases, with 10 bases left between them. CDR3 nucleotides: TGTGCCAGCAGTTACTCGGGACGAAAATACAATGAGCAGTTCTTC. Its translation is CASSYSGRKYNEQFF.

The rearrangement joins TRBV28 to TRBJ1-2; D not resolved. There are 13 residues in the CDR3. The V gene lost 5 bases and the J gene lost 8 bases, with 15 bases spanning the gap. Germline lookup yields CDR1 MDHEN and CDR2 SYDVKM. Here the CDR3 reads CASSLSKKSGYTF. CDR3 bases: TGTGCCAGCAGTCTAAGCAAAAAAAGCGGCTACACCTTC.

The table lists this clonotype with a count of one. This rearrangement joins TRBV9 to TRBJ2-7, with TRBD1 matching over 7 bases. This CDR3 spans 14 amino acids. Germline values: CDR1 SGDLS, CDR2 YYNGEE. Losses at the gene ends were 4 bases for V and 5 bases for J; bases not matched to a gene: 9. The CDR3 reads CASSPRQGPNEQYF. The CDR3 nucleotides are TGTGCCAGCAGCCCCCGACAGGGTCCCAACGAGCAGTACTTC.

This clonotype was counted between two and nine times. J is TRBJ2-5 and V is TRBV24-1, with D tentatively TRBD2 (6 bases). The ends were cut back, 0 bases at V and 5 bases at J, with 12 bases in the middle. Germline assignment: CDR1 KGHDR and CDR2 SFDVKD. CDR3 length: 15 amino acids. The CDR3 here is CATSDLGGFRETQYF. Written as DNA, the CDR3 is TGTGCCACCAGTGATTTGGGGGGGTTTCGGGAGACCCAGTACTTC.

A few counts support this clonotype. The chain joins TRBV5-1 to TRBJ2-5; TRBD2 matches at 11 bases. This CDR3 contains 14 residues. Germline-derived CDR1 and CDR2 are SGHRS and YFSETQ. The junction had 1 base not matched to a gene; V was cut back by 3 bases and J by 3 bases. In DNA, the CDR3 is TGCGCCAGCAGCTGGGGACTAGCGGAAGAGACCCAGTACTTC. Translation gives CASSWGLAEETQYF. The full variable domain, completed using reference TRBV5-1 and TRBJ2-5, is KAGVTQTPRYLIKTRGQQVTLSCSPISGHRSVSWYQQTPGQGLQFLFEYFSETQRNKGNFPGRFSGRQFSNSRSEMNVSTLELGDSALYLCASSWGLAEETQYFGPGTRLLVL.

The chain couples TRBV20-1 to TRBJ2-5; TRBD1 is a possible D gene (5 bases). The V gene lost 4 bases and the J gene lost 2 bases, with 11 bases spanning the gap. CDR1 and CDR2 (germline): DFQATT, SNEGSKA (reference sequence). The CDR3 is 13 amino acids. CDR3 region: CSATDGHQETQYF. The DNA for the CDR3 is TGCAGTGCTACTGACGGACATCAAGAGACCCAGTACTTC.

The chain is built from TRBV15 and TRBJ2-2; D is uncertain. Per germline, CDR1 LNHNV and CDR2 YYDKDF (reference sequence). The ends were cut back, 0 bases at V and 6 bases at J, with 5 bases in the middle. The CDR3 is 13 residues long. CDR3 amino acids: CATSRDLAGELFF. Here the CDR3 DNA reads TGTGCCACCAGCAGAGACCTAGCCGGGGAGCTGTTTTTT.

This clonotype showed up just a few times. The chain uses TRBV6-1 and TRBJ1-2; a weak D match, TRBD1 (6 bases). CDR3 length equals 15 residues. Germline CDR1 and CDR2: MNHNS and SASEGT. Trimming removed 7 bases at V and 3 bases at J, with 18 bases between. As DNA, the CDR3 is TGTGCCAGCACCCTAAAGGGGGGCTTCGACTATGGCTACACCTTC. Protein: CASTLKGGFDYGYTF.

To note about this clonotype: An end of the junction differs from the germline gene, which may be a read error. CDR3 bases: TGTGCCACCAGCTTCCAGAGGGTGGCTAACGGTGGTGCCCAATACTTC. Protein product: CATSFQRVANGGAQYF. The chain links TRBV15 to TRBJ2-5, with D perhaps matching TRBD2 (5 bases). This CDR3 contains 16 residues. From germline, CDR1 is LNHNV and CDR2 YYDKDF (reference sequence). Complete variable domain (other parts from reference TRBV15 and TRBJ2-5): DAMVIQNPRYQVTQFGKPVTLSCSQTLNHNVMYWYQQKSSQAPKLLFHYYDKDFNNEADTPDNFQSRRPNTSFCFLDIRSPGLGDTAMYLCATSFQRVANGGAQYFGPGTRLLVL.

The chain has TRBV5-1 and TRBJ2-3; perhaps TRBD2 as D (6 bases). The ends were cut back, 4 bases at V and 5 bases at J, with 14 bases in the middle. The CDR3 runs to 14 residues. Germline CDR1 is SGHRS and CDR2 is YFSETQ. CDR3 sequence reads: CASSIAASGDTQYF. CDR3 nucleotides: TGCGCCAGCAGCATAGCGGCCAGTGGAGATACGCAGTATTTT.

This chain connects TRBV7-9 to TRBJ2-3; D gene unclear. The germline V and J ends were trimmed by 5 bases and 1 base, with 10 bases remaining between them. This CDR3 is 14 amino acids long. Germline-derived CDR1 and CDR2 are SEHNR and FQNEAQ (reference sequence). Written as DNA, the CDR3 is TGTGCCAGCAGCGTTAACCAAGGCACAGATACGCAGTATTTT. This translates into CASSVNQGTDTQYF.

The rearrangement uses TRBV28 and TRBJ2-1; 7 nucleotides agree with TRBD1. The CDR3 runs to 13 residues. Germline V gene sequence: CDR1 MDHEN, CDR2 SYDVKM. With 6 bases clipped from V and 9 bases from J, the junction kept 8 bases outside the gene matches. This CDR3 is CASRQTGLGEQFF. For the CDR3, the DNA is TGTGCCAGCAGGCAGACAGGGCTCGGTGAGCAGTTCTTC. Full variable domain (remainder filled in from reference TRBV28 and TRBJ2-1): DVKVTQSSRYLVKRTGEKVFLECVQDMDHENMFWYRQDPGLGLRLIYFSYDVKMKEKGDIPEGYSVSREKKERFSLILESASTNQTSMYLCASRQTGLGEQFFGPGTRLTVL.

The chain has TRBV6-2 or TRBV6-3 and TRBJ2-7; 13 bases are shared with TRBD2. CDR1 is MNHEY, CDR2 SVGEGT, per germline. The CDR3 contains 18 residues. The V and J ends lost 6 bases and 2 bases, in that order; junction bases with no gene match: 13. CDR3: CASRRLGLAGEETYEQYF. The CDR3 coding sequence is TGTGCCAGCAGACGCCTAGGACTAGCGGGAGAGGAGACCTACGAGCAGTACTTC.

V usage is TRBV7-2 and J usage is TRBJ2-7, with 9 nucleotides matching TRBD1. J gave up 4 bases and V 4 bases, and 8 bases lay outside the gene matches. Germline-derived CDR1 and CDR2 are SGHTA and FQGNSA. CDR3 size: 15 residues. CDR3: CASSWVDRGKYEQYF. DNA for the CDR3: TGTGCCAGCAGCTGGGTGGACAGGGGAAAATACGAGCAGTACTTC.

The rearrangement joins TRBV7-2 to TRBJ1-1, with a tentative D call TRBD1 (6 bases). CDR1 and CDR2 (germline): SGHTA, FQGNSA. Trimming removed 1 base from V and 4 bases from J, with 16 bases in between. This CDR3 has 16 amino acids. The CDR3 DNA sequence: TGTGCCAGCAGCTTAGTTCCCCCGACAGGCACCACTGAAGCTTTCTTT. It specifies CASSLVPPTGTTEAFF. The entire variable domain, with the rest obtained from reference TRBV7-2 and TRBJ1-1, is as follows: GAGVSQSPSNKVTEKGKDVELRCDPISGHTALYWYRQSLGQGLEFLIYFQGNSAPDKSGLPSDRFSAERTGGSVSTLTIQRTQQEDSAVYLCASSLVPPTGTTEAFFGQGTRLTVV.

The CDR3 coding sequence is TGTGCCAGCAGTGAAGAGGGACGGATGAGGGGTACAGATACGCAGTATTTT. It specifies CASSEEGRMRGTDTQYF. The chain employs TRBV6-1 and TRBJ2-3, with D possibly being TRBD1 or TRBD2 (5 bases each). The V end was cut by 1 base, the J end by 3 bases, with 17 bases between. The CDR3 covers 17 residues. Germline CDR1 reads MNHNS; CDR2 reads SASEGT.

The chain is built from TRBV7-9 and TRBJ2-6; 7 bases match TRBD1. With 5 bases clipped from V and 0 bases from J, the junction kept 4 bases outside the gene matches. Germline V gives CDR1 SEHNR, CDR2 FQNEAQ (reference sequence). The CDR3 runs 16 residues. The CDR3 DNA follows: TGTGCCAGCAGCCGCCAGGGGGACTCTGGGGCCAACGTCCTGACTTTC. Translating it yields CASSRQGDSGANVLTF.